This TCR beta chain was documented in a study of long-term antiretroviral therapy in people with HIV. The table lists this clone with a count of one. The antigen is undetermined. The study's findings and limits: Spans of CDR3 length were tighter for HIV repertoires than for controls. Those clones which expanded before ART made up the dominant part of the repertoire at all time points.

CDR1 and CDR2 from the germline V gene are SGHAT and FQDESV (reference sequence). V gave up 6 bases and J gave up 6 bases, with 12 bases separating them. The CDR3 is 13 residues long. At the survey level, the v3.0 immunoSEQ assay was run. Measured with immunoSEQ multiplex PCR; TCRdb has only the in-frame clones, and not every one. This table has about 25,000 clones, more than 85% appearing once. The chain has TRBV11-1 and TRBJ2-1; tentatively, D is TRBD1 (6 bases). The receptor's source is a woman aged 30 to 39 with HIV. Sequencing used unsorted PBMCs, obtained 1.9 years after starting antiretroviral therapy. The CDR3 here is CASSSYRVNEQFF. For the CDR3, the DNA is TGTGCCAGCAGTTCTTACAGGGTCAATGAGCAGTTCTTC.